The 19 T cell receptor beta chains listed next were all sequenced from one sample in a study of T cell clonotyping in hematopoietic cell transplantation. As for time point: recipient sample about 28 days before transplant, after cytoreduction. Only in-frame clones appear in the TCRdb table, and some are missing; sequencing was by immunoSEQ multiplex PCR. The repertoire has around 80,000 clones, 90% to 97% of them found once; the top ten carry roughly 1.8%. The starting material was peripheral blood mononuclear cells, obtained before stem cell transplant. These receptors were collected from a woman aged 45 to 65 with acute myeloid leukemia. Some clones in this sample may be carry-over from other donors' samples.

The CDR3 loop reads CASSPRQGGNQPQHF. CDR3 sequence (DNA): TGTGCCAGCAGCCCACGACAGGGTGGCAATCAGCCCCAGCATTTT. The chain couples TRBV7-2 to TRBJ1-5; 7 bases are shared with TRBD1. Per the germline V gene, CDR1 is SGHTA and CDR2 is FQGNSA. The trim removed 5 bases at V and 2 bases at J, leaving 6 bases unmatched. The CDR3 has 15 amino acids.

This rearrangement joins TRBV28 to TRBJ2-7; TRBD1 matches 7 bases. The ends lost 7 bases at V and 8 bases at J; junction bases unmatched: 14. Germline V gene sequence: CDR1 MDHEN, CDR2 SYDVKM. The CDR3 totals 14 residues. CDR3 DNA: TGTGCCAGCATAAGAGGACAGGCGAGGGGGCAGCAGTACTTC. Encoded protein: CASIRGQARGQQYF.

The gene calls are TRBV6-5 and TRBJ2-3, with D possibly TRBD1 on 6 matching bases. This CDR3 comprises 14 residues. V lost 6 bases and J 4 bases, leaving 14 bases between the germline ends. The germline gives CDR1 MNHEY, CDR2 SVGAGI. This CDR3 is CASRPGQLSDTQYF. In DNA form, the CDR3 reads TGTGCCAGCAGGCCGGGACAACTGTCAGATACGCAGTATTTT.

V and J are TRBV6-1 and TRBJ1-1; D gene unclear. The CDR3 is 13 amino acids. Germline loops: CDR1 MNHNS, CDR2 SASEGT. The V gene lost 5 bases and the J gene lost 1 base, with 8 bases spanning the gap. This CDR3 is CASSREGNTEAFF. CDR3 bases: TGTGCCAGCAGTAGGGAAGGGAACACTGAAGCTTTCTTT.

This clone came up once. The chain combines TRBV19 with TRBJ1-2; 9 bases are shared with TRBD1. Trimming at V came to 9 bases and at J to 2 bases, leaving 4 bases not matched to a gene. In germline, CDR1 is LNHDA, CDR2 SQIVND (reference sequence). The CDR3 is 13 amino acids. The chain's CDR3 is CASQDRGNYGYTF. CDR3 bases: TGTGCCAGCCAGGACAGGGGCAACTATGGCTACACCTTC.

This chain links TRBV5-1 with TRBJ2-3; TRBD2 aligns across 7 bases. The junction had 8 bases not matched to a gene; V was cut back by 4 bases and J by 0 bases. The CDR3 length is 16 residues. In germline, CDR1 is SGHRS, CDR2 YFSETQ. The CDR3 bases are TGCGCCAGCAGCAAAAGGGAGGGGTCTAGCACAGATACGCAGTATTTT. The encoded protein is CASSKREGSSTDTQYF.

The rearrangement links TRBV4-1 to TRBJ1-1; D is ambiguous. V lost 0 bases and J 4 bases, leaving 12 bases between the germline ends. CDR1 MGHRA and CDR2 YSYEKL come from the germline V gene. This CDR3 is 15 amino acids long. CDR3 coding DNA: TGCGCCAGCAGCCAAGAGGCCAGCCGCTCCACTGAAGCTTTCTTT. Its translation is CASSQEASRSTEAFF.

The gene calls are TRBV5-1 and TRBJ2-5, with unresolved D. The CDR3 is 10 residues long. Germline V gene lookup returns CDR1 SGHRS and CDR2 YFSETQ. Trimming removed 4 bases at V and 5 bases at J, with 3 bases between. The CDR3 region is CASSGETQYF. CDR3 in DNA: TGCGCCAGCAGCGGGGAGACCCAGTACTTC.

This chain connects TRBV5-1 to TRBJ1-2, with 9 bases matching TRBD1. With 0 bases clipped from V and 2 bases from J, the junction kept 11 bases outside the gene matches. The CDR3 has 18 residues. Germline CDR1 is SGHRS and CDR2 is YFSETQ. CDR3 residues: CASSLAGTGYAQNYGYTF. The CDR3 DNA reads as TGCGCCAGCAGCTTGGCCGGGACAGGGTACGCGCAGAACTATGGCTACACCTTC.

The genes are TRBV19 and TRBJ1-1; the match to TRBD1 covers 10 bases. This CDR3 has 14 residues. The V gene end was trimmed by 6 bases and the J gene end by 7 bases; junction bases not matched to a gene: 8. Per germline, CDR1 LNHDA and CDR2 SQIVND (reference sequence). CDR3 nucleotides: TGTGCCAGTAGGGCGACAGGGGGCAGAGGTGAAGCTTTCTTT. This sequence encodes CASRATGGRGEAFF. The variable domain in full, completed from reference TRBV19 and TRBJ1-1, reads DGGITQSPKYLFRKEGQNVTLSCEQNLNHDAMYWYRQDPGQGLRLIYYSQIVNDFQKGDIAEGYSVSREKKESFPLTVTSAQKNPTAFYLCASRATGGRGEAFFGQGTRLTVV.

The chain recombines TRBV30 with TRBJ1-4, with D possibly matching TRBD1 (5 bases). The CDR3 has 13 amino acids. Germline loops: CDR1 GTSNPN, CDR2 SVGIG (reference sequence). V was pared by 3 bases and J by 10 bases, with 15 bases between. The CDR3 DNA is TGTGCCTGGAGCGCCGCGGACACCCGAAAACTGTTTTTT. Translated: CAWSAADTRKLFF.

The chain is built from TRBV14 and TRBJ1-1, with D unresolved. The V gene lost 1 base and the J gene lost 1 base, with 13 bases spanning the gap. There are 16 residues in the CDR3. CDR1 and CDR2 (germline): SGHDN, FVKESK. The CDR3 sequence: CASSQAPPYRNTEAFF. In DNA form, the CDR3 reads TGTGCCAGCAGCCAAGCACCACCTTACAGGAACACTGAAGCTTTCTTT.

This chain joins TRBV19 and TRBJ1-2; 7 positions match TRBD1. With 9 bases clipped from V and 2 bases from J, the junction kept 12 bases outside the gene matches. Germline CDR1 reads LNHDA; CDR2 reads SQIVND (reference sequence). The CDR3 consists of 15 residues. This chain's CDR3 is CASKQTGTVNYGYTF. In DNA form, the CDR3 reads TGTGCCAGCAAACAAACCGGGACAGTGAACTATGGCTACACCTTC.

The V gene is TRBV7-2, the J gene TRBJ1-2, with D possibly TRBD1 on 6 matching bases. Trimming stripped 5 bases from V and 4 bases from J, with 17 bases between. CDR1 and CDR2 (germline): SGHTA, FQGNSA. The CDR3 runs to 15 residues. The CDR3 sequence is CASSLLLTGTYGYTF. The CDR3 region has the DNA TGTGCCAGCAGCCTATTACTGACAGGCACCTATGGCTACACCTTC.

The V gene is TRBV27, the J gene TRBJ1-1; D ambiguous. Trimming shortened V by 2 bases and J by 0 bases, and 10 bases separated the two germline ends. This CDR3 spans 15 amino acids. Germline CDR1 MNHEY, CDR2 SMNVEV (reference sequence). The CDR3 nucleotides are TGTGCCAGCAGTTTAAGGTGGGCCATGAACACTGAAGCTTTCTTT. The encoded protein is CASSLRWAMNTEAFF.

V gene TRBV5-6 combines with J gene TRBJ1-3, with 7 bases that match TRBD1. Germline CDR1 and CDR2: SGHDT and YYEEEE. The CDR3 runs 18 residues. V shed 0 bases, J shed 2 bases, and the junction held 11 bases outside the gene matches. The CDR3 region has the DNA TGTGCCAGCAGCTTGGGAGACAGGGTGCTTAGGCCTGGAAACACCATATATTTT. This translates into CASSLGDRVLRPGNTIYF.

CDR3: CASSVQGVGGNTIYF. The CDR3 region has the DNA TGTGCCAGCAGCGTACAGGGGGTAGGAGGAAACACCATATATTTT. The chain links TRBV9 to TRBJ1-3; 7 bases line up with TRBD1. Germline CDR1 and CDR2: SGDLS and YYNGEE. The CDR3 loop spans 15 amino acids. V trimming: 1 base; J trimming: 4 bases; junction bases outside the gene matches: 5. The variable domain in full, with the rest retrieved from reference TRBV9 and TRBJ1-3, is DSGVTQTPKHLITATGQRVTLRCSPRSGDLSVYWYQQSLDQGLQFLIQYYNGEERAKGNILERFSAQQFPDLHSELNLSSLELGDSALYFCASSVQGVGGNTIYFGEGSWLTVV.

The gene calls are TRBV5-1 and TRBJ2-7, with 9 bases aligning to TRBD1. CDR3 size: 14 residues. The J segment lost 4 bases and the V segment lost 3 bases, leaving 5 bases of the junction unmatched. The germline V gene has CDR1 SGHRS and CDR2 YFSETQ. The CDR3 DNA reads as TGCGCCAGCAGCTGGGGGACAGGGAAGTACGAGCAGTACTTC. As protein: CASSWGTGKYEQYF.

The rearrangement uses TRBV29-1 and TRBJ1-5, with D perhaps matching TRBD1 (5 bases). Germline V gene data show CDR1 as SQVTM and CDR2 as ANQGSEA. The CDR3 sequence is 14 residues long. The V end was cut by 6 bases, the J end by 4 bases, with 16 bases between. CDR3 sequence reads: CSVAGDRTNQPQHF. The CDR3 nucleotides read TGCAGCGTGGCGGGGGACCGTACTAATCAGCCCCAGCATTTT.